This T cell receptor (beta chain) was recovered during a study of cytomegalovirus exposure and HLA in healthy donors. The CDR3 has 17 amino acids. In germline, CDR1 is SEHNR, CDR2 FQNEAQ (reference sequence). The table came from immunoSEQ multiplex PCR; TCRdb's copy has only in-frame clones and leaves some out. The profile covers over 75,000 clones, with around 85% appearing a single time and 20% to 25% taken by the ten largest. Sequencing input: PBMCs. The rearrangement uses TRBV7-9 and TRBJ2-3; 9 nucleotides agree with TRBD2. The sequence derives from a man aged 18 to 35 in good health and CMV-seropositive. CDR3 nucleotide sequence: TGTGCGCTCCGGGGGCGCGGGAGGGCTTCGGTGACAGATACGCAGTATTTT. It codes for CALRGRGRASVTDTQYF.